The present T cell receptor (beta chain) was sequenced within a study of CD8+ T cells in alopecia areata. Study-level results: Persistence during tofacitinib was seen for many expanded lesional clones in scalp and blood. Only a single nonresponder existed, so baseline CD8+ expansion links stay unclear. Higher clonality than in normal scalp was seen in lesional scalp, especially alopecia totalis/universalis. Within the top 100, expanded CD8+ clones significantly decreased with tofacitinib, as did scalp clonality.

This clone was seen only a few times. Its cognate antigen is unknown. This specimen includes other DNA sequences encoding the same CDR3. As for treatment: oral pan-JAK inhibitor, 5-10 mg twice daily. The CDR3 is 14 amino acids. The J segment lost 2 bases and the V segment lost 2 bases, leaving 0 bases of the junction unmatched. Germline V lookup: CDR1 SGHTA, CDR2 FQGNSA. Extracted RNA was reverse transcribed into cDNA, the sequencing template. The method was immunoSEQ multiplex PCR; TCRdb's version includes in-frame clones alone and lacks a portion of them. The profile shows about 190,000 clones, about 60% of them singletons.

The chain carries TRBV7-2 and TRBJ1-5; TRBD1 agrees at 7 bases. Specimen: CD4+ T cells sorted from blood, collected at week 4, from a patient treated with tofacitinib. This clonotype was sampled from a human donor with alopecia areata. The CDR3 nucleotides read TGTGCCAGCAGCTTAACAGGGGGCAATCAGCCCCAGCATTTT. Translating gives CASSLTGGNQPQHF.